Below, 21 T cell receptor beta chains from the same sample are listed, as sequenced in a study of regulatory T cells in long-lasting Graves disease (dated by TCRdb to 2020 to 2023). The time point label for this specimen denotes: newly diagnosed GD, antithyroid drugs for less than 3 months. For both TCR sequencing and RNA sequencing, RNA was extracted from PBMCs using TRIzol. The library was prepared using multiplex PCR. Instrument on record: Illumina HiSeq 4000. TCR beta libraries were built with iRepertoire HTBI primers and Arm-PCR amplification of CDR3 regions. TCRdb reran the public reads through fastp at Q25 and MiXCR, keeping productive beta chains. Under each unique CDR3 protein, matching rows form one entry showing the most common genes and DNA. In all, the sample holds roughly 350,000 distinct CDR3 sequences, and about 17% of those were seen once. Just over 20% of the sample belongs to the ten largest clones.

This sample also appeared in a second study, on T cells in Graves' hyperthyroidism and ophthalmopathy.

The sequenced sample was peripheral blood mononuclear cells (PBMCs), obtained at new diagnosis, from a patient treated with antithyroid drugs. These receptors all stem from a woman in her late teens or twenties with Graves disease. Donor details come from another sample of the same person, matched by shared clones.

About this clonotype itself: This may be a read error: a much more frequent sequence differs by one nucleotide. The genes are TRBV7-2 and TRBJ1-2, with TRBD1 matching 7 bases. The trim removed 5 bases at V and 4 bases at J, leaving 4 bases unmatched. From germline, CDR1 is SGHTA and CDR2 FQGNSA. The CDR3 length is 13 residues. The CDR3: CASSMGQSYGYTF. DNA for the CDR3: TGTGCCAGCAGCATGGGACAGTCCTATGGCTACACCTTC.

This clonotype was detected many times. This chain uses TRBV7-2 with TRBJ1-2; maybe TRBD1 (5 bases). In germline, CDR1 is SGHTA, CDR2 FQGNSA. The CDR3 totals 15 residues. The V end was cut by 5 bases, the J end by 2 bases, with 15 bases between. The CDR3, as DNA: TGTGCCAGCAGCCCGGAAGGTGGGGGGAACTATGGCTACACCTTC. Translating it yields CASSPEGGGNYGYTF.

As to this clonotype: A far larger clone is a single base away, which makes a read error likely. The rearrangement uses TRBV3-1 and TRBJ2-5, with a weak D call TRBD2 (5 bases). Germline lookup yields CDR1 LGHDT and CDR2 YNNKEL (reference sequence). This CDR3 contains 15 residues. This CDR3 is CASSQDQASTNEQSF. The CDR3 region has the DNA TGTGCCAGCAGCCAAGATCAGGCTAGCACCAATGAGCAGTCCTTC.

This clonotype was counted a single time. One base away lies a much larger clone, so this may be a sequencing read error. The gene calls are TRBV12-3 or TRBV12-4 and TRBJ2-1; D is unclear. This CDR3 is built from 17 residues. V lost 3 bases to trimming and J lost 0 bases, with 15 bases between them. Written as DNA, the CDR3 is TGTGCCAGCAGTTTCTCTTTACCAGCGAGCTCCTACAATGAGCAGTTCTTC. This encodes CASSFSLPASSYNEQFF.

The chain uses TRBV18 and TRBJ2-6; 7 nucleotides line up with TRBD1. The ends lost 3 bases at V and 4 bases at J; junction bases unmatched: 3. The CDR3 length is 15 residues. CDR1 and CDR2 from the germline V gene are KGHSH and LQKENI. The CDR3 nucleotides read TGTGCCAGCTCACCTCGACAGGGAGGGGCCAACGTCCTGACTTTC. Encoded protein: CASSPRQGGANVLTF.

This clonotype was detected many times. V usage is TRBV3-1 and J usage is TRBJ2-7; TRBD2 matches at 8 bases. Trimming cost V 0 bases and J 5 bases; bases outside gene matches: 12. From germline, CDR1 is LGHDT and CDR2 YNNKEL (reference sequence). This CDR3 has 17 residues. CDR3 bases: TGTGCCAGCAGCCAAGACTGGCGGGAGGTTCGTATGGACGAGCAGTACTTC. Translating gives CASSQDWREVRMDEQYF.

This clonotype was counted only a few times. The genes are TRBV30 and TRBJ1-1; no clear D gene. The CDR3 extends over 13 amino acids. The germline gives CDR1 GTSNPN, CDR2 SVGIG (reference sequence). V gave up 0 bases and J gave up 2 bases, with 7 bases separating them. As DNA, the CDR3 is TGTGCCTGGAGTGTAAAGCCTAACACTGAAGCTTTCTTT. It yields the protein CAWSVKPNTEAFF.

At least ten counts were recorded for this clonotype. The chain recombines TRBV28 with TRBJ1-2; weak D call: TRBD1 (6 bases). The length of the CDR3 is 14 residues. CDR1 is MDHEN, CDR2 SYDVKM, per germline. Trimming took off 5 bases at V and 4 bases at J, with 14 bases between the two ends. The CDR3 sequence: CASSLTGYGYGYTF. The CDR3 region has the DNA TGTGCCAGCAGTCTCACAGGGTACGGCTATGGCTACACCTTC.

This clonotype has at least ten counts. This chain links TRBV27 with TRBJ1-2, with unresolved D. This CDR3 contains 14 residues. Trimming cost V 4 bases and J 1 base, with 10 bases left between them. Germline V gives CDR1 MNHEY, CDR2 SMNVEV (reference sequence). In nucleotides, the CDR3 is TGTGCCAGCAGTTCACCAGGCGTTAACTATGGCTACACCTTC. Its translation is CASSSPGVNYGYTF.

The table lists this clonotype with many counts. This chain uses TRBV20-1 with TRBJ2-5; D is ambiguous. The CDR3 extends over 11 amino acids. CDR1 is DFQATT, CDR2 SNEGSKA, per germline (reference sequence). V was shortened by 1 base and J by 5 bases, with 5 bases between the two germline ends. The CDR3 DNA follows: TGCAGTGCTAGAGCGAAGGAGACCCAGTACTTC. Translated, it gives CSARAKETQYF.

Many counts were recorded for this clonotype. V usage is TRBV6-1 and J usage is TRBJ2-3, with D perhaps given as TRBD1 or TRBD2 (7 bases each). The CDR3 runs to 19 residues. Trimming cost V 6 bases and J 8 bases, with 33 bases left between them. Germline CDR1 reads MNHNS; CDR2 reads SASEGT. The chain's CDR3 is CASRPTGLASGGGFLTQYF. The CDR3 nucleotides are TGTGCCAGCAGGCCGACAGGGCTAGCTAGCGGAGGGGGCTTCCTTACGCAGTATTTT.

This clonotype was counted a few times. The chain couples TRBV6-1 to TRBJ2-3, with TRBD1 as a possible D gene (6 bases). Trimming cost V 5 bases and J 2 bases, with 14 bases left between them. CDR3 length equals 15 residues. Germline V gene data show CDR1 as MNHNS and CDR2 as SASEGT. The CDR3 reads CASSTDGQNTDTQYF. As DNA, the CDR3 is TGTGCCAGCAGTACAGACGGACAGAACACAGATACGCAGTATTTT.

The chain is built from TRBV7-8 and TRBJ1-4; unclear D gene. This CDR3 region has 15 residues. Trimming took off 1 base at V and 6 bases at J, with 12 bases between the two ends. The germline V gene encodes CDR1 SGHVS and CDR2 FQNEAQ. CDR3 DNA sequence: TGTGCCAGCAGCTTAGATCACACGGTTTATGAAAAACTGTTTTTT. Residues: CASSLDHTVYEKLFF.

A single count supports this clonotype. The junction shows a germline mismatch at one end, possibly a read error. V usage is TRBV7-7 and J usage is TRBJ1-6; 9 nucleotides align to TRBD1. The CDR3 runs 14 residues. Germline V gives CDR1 SSHAT, CDR2 FNYEAQ (reference sequence). In DNA, the CDR3 is TGTGCTAGCAGCGCGGACAGGGGCGCATCACCCCTCCACTTT. It yields the protein CASSADRGASPLHF. The complete variable domain, with remaining parts taken from reference TRBV7-7 and TRBJ1-6, reads GAGVSQSPRYKVTKRGQDVTLRCDPISSHATLYWYQQALGQGPEFLTYFNYEAQPDKSGLPSDRFSAERPEGSISTLTIQRTEQRDSAMYRCASSADRGASPLHFGNGTRLTVT.

This clonotype was counted at least ten times. The chain joins TRBV6-1 to TRBJ2-1; 10 bases align to TRBD2. The CDR3 is made up of 14 amino acids. After removal of 5 bases from V and 6 bases from J, the junction contained 4 bases not matched to a gene. Per the germline V gene, CDR1 is MNHNS and CDR2 is SASEGT. This chain's CDR3 is CASSQLAGVNEQFF. In nucleotides, the CDR3 is TGTGCCAGCAGTCAGCTAGCGGGGGTCAATGAGCAGTTCTTC.

This clonotype was found many times. V gene TRBV2 combines with J gene TRBJ2-2; unclear D gene. CDR1 and CDR2 from the germline V gene are SNHLY and FYNNEI. This CDR3 comprises 13 residues. The V and J ends lost 7 bases and 4 bases respectively, with 10 bases between them. CDR3 sequence: CASNEFSTGELFF. In DNA, the CDR3 is TGTGCCAGCAATGAGTTTTCCACCGGGGAGCTGTTTTTT.

This clonotype was recorded at least ten times. The chain links TRBV5-1 to TRBJ2-7, with D perhaps given as TRBD1 or TRBD2 (6 bases each). Germline V lookup: CDR1 SGHRS, CDR2 YFSETQ. V was shortened by 2 bases and J by 4 bases, with 13 bases between the two germline ends. CDR3 length: 14 amino acids. For the CDR3, the DNA is TGCGCCAGCAGCTTTCCGGGGGCTGATTACGAGCAGTACTTC. This codes for CASSFPGADYEQYF.

This clonotype was counted at least ten times. The rearrangement links TRBV20-1 to TRBJ2-2, with D tentatively TRBD1 (6 bases). The CDR3 is 20 amino acids. Germline values: CDR1 DFQATT, CDR2 SNEGSKA (reference sequence). V lost 6 bases and J lost 4, with 33 bases in between. The CDR3 region has the DNA TGCAGTGCCGAACGGGACCTCCTATTCGGTGGGGGCAGTCGCACCGGGGAGCTGTTTTTT. Protein sequence: CSAERDLLFGGGSRTGELFF.

This rearrangement joins TRBV18 to TRBJ1-2; D ambiguous. Trimming took off 3 bases at V and 0 bases at J, with 11 bases between the two ends. Germline CDR1 KGHSH, CDR2 LQKENI. The CDR3 covers 15 residues. The CDR3 nucleotides are TGTGCCAGCTCACCGTCCGGCATACCTAACTATGGCTACACCTTC. Amino acids: CASSPSGIPNYGYTF.

This clonotype was detected a few times. In nucleotides, the CDR3 is TGTGCCACCAGCAGAGCTGGCGGTGATGGCTACACCTTC. Its translation is CATSRAGGDGYTF. This chain uses TRBV15 with TRBJ1-2; D gene uncertain. This CDR3 spans 13 amino acids. V lost 1 base to trimming and J lost 6 bases, with 9 bases between them. Germline CDR1 and CDR2: LNHNV and YYDKDF (reference sequence).

This clonotype was found many times. The V call is TRBV30, the J call TRBJ1-1; D is unresolved. Germline values: CDR1 GTSNPN, CDR2 SVGIG (reference sequence). The CDR3 totals 15 residues. Trimming left V 3 bases short and J 1 base short, with 15 bases between. CDR3 DNA sequence: TGTGCCTGGAGCCCTCAGGTGCGACGGAACACTGAAGCTTTCTTT. Its translation: CAWSPQVRRNTEAFF.